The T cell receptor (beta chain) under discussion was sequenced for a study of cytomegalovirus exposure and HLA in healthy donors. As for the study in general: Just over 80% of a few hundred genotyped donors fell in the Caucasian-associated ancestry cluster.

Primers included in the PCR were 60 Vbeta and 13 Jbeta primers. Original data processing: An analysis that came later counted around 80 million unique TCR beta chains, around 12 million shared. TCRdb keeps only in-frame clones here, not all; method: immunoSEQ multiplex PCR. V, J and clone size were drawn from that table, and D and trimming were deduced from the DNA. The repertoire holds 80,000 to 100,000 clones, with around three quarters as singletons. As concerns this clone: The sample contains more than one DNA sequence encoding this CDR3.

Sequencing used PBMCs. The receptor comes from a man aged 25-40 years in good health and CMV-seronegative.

DNA of the CDR3: TGTGCCAGCAGCTCCTACCAGGGATTCTATGGCTACACCTTC. This encodes CASSSYQGFYGYTF. The chain couples TRBV27 to TRBJ1-2, with D maybe TRBD1 (5 bases). The germline V gene encodes CDR1 MNHEY and CDR2 SMNVEV (reference sequence). The CDR3 is made up of 14 amino acids. With 6 bases removed from V and 4 bases from J, the gap between germline ends came to 15 bases.